The 11 T cell receptor beta chains presented below share a single source sample, sequenced in a study of blood T cell repertoires in COVID-19. Some clones are missing from TCRdb's copy, which holds only in-frame ones; the method was immunoSEQ multiplex PCR. The sample includes 120,000 to 150,000 clones, roughly 89% of them seen just once. The sample taken for sequencing was peripheral blood. The receptors here all came from a human donor in a cohort sampled during active COVID-19.

The chain carries TRBV14 and TRBJ1-2; possible D gene TRBD1, 6 bases. V lost 4 bases and J lost 7, with 16 bases in between. The CDR3 has 14 amino acids. Germline loops: CDR1 SGHDN, CDR2 FVKESK. The CDR3 reads CASSPSGQGFGYTF. Written as DNA, the CDR3 is TGTGCCAGCAGCCCATCAGGGCAGGGGTTTGGCTACACCTTC.

The gene calls are TRBV28 and TRBJ1-5; 8 positions agree with TRBD1. The CDR3 has 15 residues. J was trimmed by 4 bases and V by 4 bases; bases with no gene match: 6. CDR1 is MDHEN and CDR2 is SYDVKM in the germline V gene. The DNA of the CDR3 is TGTGCCAGCAGTTCTTACAGGGGGAGTAATCAGCCCCAGCATTTT. Amino acid sequence: CASSSYRGSNQPQHF.

The V call is TRBV5-1, the J call TRBJ2-7, with TRBD1 as a possible D gene (8 bases). CDR1 is SGHRS, CDR2 YFSETQ, per germline. V shed 4 bases and J shed 1 base, with 15 bases lying between them. The CDR3 length is 15 residues. CDR3: CASSATGGGSYEQYF. For the CDR3, the DNA is TGCGCCAGCAGCGCAACAGGGGGGGGATCCTACGAGCAGTACTTC.

The CDR3 region is CASSPRSGFSYEQYF. The CDR3 DNA reads TGTGCCAGCTCACCACGAAGCGGGTTTTCCTACGAGCAGTACTTC. This chain joins TRBV18 and TRBJ2-7, with D possibly TRBD2 on 6 matching bases. Trimming left V 1 base short and J 1 base short, with 11 bases between. Per the germline V gene, CDR1 is KGHSH and CDR2 is LQKENI. The CDR3 is 15 amino acids.

This clone appeared a few times. V and J are TRBV18 and TRBJ2-5, with 9 bases fitting TRBD2. The CDR3 length is 20 residues. V was clipped by 0 bases and J by 2 bases; unmatched bases: 16. CDR1 is KGHSH and CDR2 is LQKENI in the germline V gene. The CDR3 DNA is TGTGCCAGCTCACCACCAAGGGTGCGGGGGGGCCCGTCTGATCAAGAGACCCAGTACTTC. It specifies CASSPPRVRGGPSDQETQYF.

This clone appeared a single time. This chain links TRBV10-2 with TRBJ2-7; 9 nucleotides match TRBD1. CDR1 and CDR2 (germline): WSHSY, SAAADI. The CDR3 covers 17 residues. J lost 2 bases, V lost 2 bases, and 10 bases had no gene match. CDR3: CASSEPEGGTGPYEQYF. CDR3 nucleotides: TGCGCCAGCAGTGAGCCCGAAGGTGGGACAGGGCCCTACGAGCAGTACTTC.

V is TRBV30 and J is TRBJ2-3; 8 bases line up with TRBD2. The CDR3 sequence is 16 residues long. CDR1 and CDR2 (germline): GTSNPN, SVGIG (reference sequence). The J segment lost 4 bases and the V segment lost 4 bases, leaving 13 bases of the junction unmatched. The CDR3 nucleotides read TGTGCCTGGACCCTCGGGACTAGTCATAACGCAGATACGCAGTATTTT. Protein sequence: CAWTLGTSHNADTQYF.

The chain couples TRBV7-6 to TRBJ2-3; TRBD1 matches at 9 bases. The CDR3 totals 15 residues. CDR1 and CDR2 (germline): SGHVS, FNYEAQ. V gave up 3 bases and J gave up 2 bases; unmatched junction bases: 3. The DNA for the CDR3 is TGTGCCAGCAGCTTCGGACAGGGGTACACAGATACGCAGTATTTT. Translating it yields CASSFGQGYTDTQYF.

This clone has more than one count but fewer than ten. The chain uses TRBV25-1 and TRBJ2-1, with D perhaps matching TRBD1 (6 bases). The length of the CDR3 is 15 residues. V was clipped by 3 bases and J by 1 base, with 10 bases between them. Germline assignment: CDR1 MGHDK and CDR2 SYGVNS. CDR3 in amino acids: CASSEAGVSYNEQFF. As DNA, the CDR3 is TGTGCCAGCAGTGAGGCAGGGGTTTCCTACAATGAGCAGTTCTTC. Full variable domain (remainder filled in from reference TRBV25-1 and TRBJ2-1): EADIYQTPRYLVIGTGKKITLECSQTMGHDKMYWYQQDPGMELHLIHYSYGVNSTEKGDLSSESTVSRIRTEHFPLTLESARPSHTSQYLCASSEAGVSYNEQFFGPGTRLTVL.

The chain has TRBV19 and TRBJ1-1; 7 positions agree with TRBD1. This CDR3 has 14 residues. The J segment lost 4 bases and the V segment lost 8 bases, leaving 10 bases of the junction unmatched. Germline V CDR1 and CDR2: LNHDA, SQIVND (reference sequence). The CDR3 DNA reads TGTGCCAGTGGACCACAGGGGCAGGGCACTGAAGCTTTCTTT. Amino acids: CASGPQGQGTEAFF.

This chain connects TRBV29-1 to TRBJ2-5, with a tentative D call TRBD1 (6 bases). There are 12 residues in the CDR3. Germline V gene lookup returns CDR1 SQVTM and CDR2 ANQGSEA. With 6 bases removed from V and 5 bases from J, the gap between germline ends came to 13 bases. Here the CDR3 DNA reads TGCAGCGTCGCTAGGGGGTCTGAGACCCAGTACTTC. Protein product: CSVARGSETQYF.